This T cell receptor (beta chain) appears in the sequencing data of a study of beta chain features in type 1 diabetes. Whole-study findings and limits: Any HLA-type effect on TCRB rearrangement remained unresolved here. Moderate yet significant TCRB CDR3 shortening was seen in Type 1 diabetes patients in all four CD4+ subsets.

The sequenced template was cDNA made from the entire isolated RNA. The protocol was immunoSEQ multiplex PCR, while the TCRdb copy is restricted to in-frame clones and leaves out a portion. The data show 130,000 or so clones, roughly 17% seen once. The V and J ends lost 4 bases and 11 bases, in that order; junction bases with no gene match: 4. The CDR3 has 13 amino acids. Germline V gene sequence: CDR1 SGHTA, CDR2 FQGNSA. Concerning this clone: Its antigen is unknown.

Sequences were obtained from central memory CD4+ T cells from blood. The sequence was obtained from a man aged 18 to 30 with type 1 diabetes. V and J are TRBV7-2 and TRBJ2-1; TRBD2 matches at 11 bases. CDR3 nucleotide sequence: TGTGCCAGCAGCTCACTAGCGGGGGATCAGCAGTTCTTC. It translates to CASSSLAGDQQFF.